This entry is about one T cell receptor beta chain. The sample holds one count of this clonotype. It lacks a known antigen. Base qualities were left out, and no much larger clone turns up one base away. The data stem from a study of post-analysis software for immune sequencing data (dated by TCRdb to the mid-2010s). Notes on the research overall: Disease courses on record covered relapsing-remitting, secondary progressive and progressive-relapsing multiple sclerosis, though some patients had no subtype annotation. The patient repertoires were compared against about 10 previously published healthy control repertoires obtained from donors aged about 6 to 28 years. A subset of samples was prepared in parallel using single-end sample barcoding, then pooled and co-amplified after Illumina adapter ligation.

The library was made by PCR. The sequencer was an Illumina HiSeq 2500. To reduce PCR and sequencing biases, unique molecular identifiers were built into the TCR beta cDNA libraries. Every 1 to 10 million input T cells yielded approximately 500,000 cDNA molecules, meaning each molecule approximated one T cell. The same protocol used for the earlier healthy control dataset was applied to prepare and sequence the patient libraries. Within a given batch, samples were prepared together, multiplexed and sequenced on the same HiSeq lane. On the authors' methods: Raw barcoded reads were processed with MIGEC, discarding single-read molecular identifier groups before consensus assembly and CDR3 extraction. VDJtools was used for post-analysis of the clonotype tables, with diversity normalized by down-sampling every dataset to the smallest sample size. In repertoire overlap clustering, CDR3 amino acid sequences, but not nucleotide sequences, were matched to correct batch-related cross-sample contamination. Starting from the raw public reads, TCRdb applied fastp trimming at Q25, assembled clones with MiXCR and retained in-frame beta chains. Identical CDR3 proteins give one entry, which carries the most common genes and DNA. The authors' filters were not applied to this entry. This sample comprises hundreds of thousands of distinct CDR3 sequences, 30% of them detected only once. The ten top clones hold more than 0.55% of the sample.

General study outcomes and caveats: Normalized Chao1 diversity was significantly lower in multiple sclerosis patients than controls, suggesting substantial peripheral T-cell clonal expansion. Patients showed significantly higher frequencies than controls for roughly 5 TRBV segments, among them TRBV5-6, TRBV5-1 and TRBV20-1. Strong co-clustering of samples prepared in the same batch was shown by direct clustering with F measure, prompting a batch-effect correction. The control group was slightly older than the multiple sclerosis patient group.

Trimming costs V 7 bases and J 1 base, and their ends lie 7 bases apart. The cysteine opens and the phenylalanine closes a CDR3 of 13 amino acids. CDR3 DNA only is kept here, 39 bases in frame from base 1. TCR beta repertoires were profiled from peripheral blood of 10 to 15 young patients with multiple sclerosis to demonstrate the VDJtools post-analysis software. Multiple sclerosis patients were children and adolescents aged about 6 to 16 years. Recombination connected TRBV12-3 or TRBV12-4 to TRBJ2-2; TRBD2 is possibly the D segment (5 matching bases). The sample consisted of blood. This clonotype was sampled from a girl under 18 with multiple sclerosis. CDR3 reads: CASTAGNTGELFF. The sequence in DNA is TGTGCCAGCACTGCGGGGAACACCGGGGAGCTGTTTTTT.